This record covers a single TCR beta chain. There is no known antigen for this receptor. No much larger clonotype is one base removed from it; base qualities were not supplied. From each donor, a single peripheral blood sample of 90 to 150 mL on average was drawn into heparinised tubes. A BD FACSAria II and a panel including CD45RO, CCR7, CD25, CD127, CD95 and CD27 were used to sort naive, central memory, regulatory and stem cell-like memory CD4+ T cells. Purity was above 98% for every sorted population. PBMCs were isolated right away by Lymphoprep density gradient centrifugation and were stained directly, without culture. Samples were stained and sorted in pairs, with one healthy donor and one patient per experiment, so that batch effects were minimized. The data belong to a study of beta chain features in type 1 diabetes listed by TCRdb under 2018. With regard to the full study: No differences in mean age, gender distribution, total cell number or subset yield were found between patients and healthy donors. A total of about 110 million sorted cells were examined across all samples, and the number of cells per subset was strongly correlated with RNA yield. The study compared the TCRB repertoires of sorted circulating CD4+ T cell subsets in recently diagnosed type 1 diabetes patients with those in matched healthy donors. Regulatory and stem cell-like memory subsets were obtained from only 8 patients and roughly 8 healthy donors, while naive and central memory subsets were obtained from all 30 or so donors.

The CDR3 has 15 amino acids, counting the end cysteine and phenylalanine. Left in the record is the CDR3 DNA by itself, 45 bases read in frame from the first base. Based on the germline V gene, the CDR1 and CDR2 sequences are KGHSH and LQKENI. V gives up 4 bases and J gives up 1 base, and the segment between their germline ends measures 10 bases. The entire amount of isolated RNA was reverse transcribed using the High Capacity cDNA Reverse Transcription Kit, so the sequenced TCRB transcripts were expressed ones. Deep immunoSEQ sequencing was applied to naive, central memory and regulatory T cell samples, giving an average of roughly 3.3 million total reads per sample. After sorted cells were lysed in RLT buffer, RNA was extracted with DNase-treated RNeasy Micro or Mini kits, with the choice depending on cell number. Each cell subset was processed separately to prevent cross-contamination, with patient and healthy donor samples processed together. The immunoSEQ multiplex PCR was used to amplify TCRB sequences from cDNA, generating 87-bp fragments that spanned the CDR3 region. Amplicons were sequenced on the Illumina HiSeq platform. The original methods were these. Synthetic template baselines were used to correct PCR bias computationally, reads within Hamming distance 2 were collapsed together, and singletons that could not be merged were discarded. Reads were aligned against IMGT so that V, D and J genes, CDR3 length and insertions or deletions at six rearrangement sites could be assigned. Clonotype counts were normalized to sorted cell number within each subset before computing true diversity and Gini coefficients with the tcR R package. The overlap coefficient, calculated on TCRB nucleotide sequences, was used to quantify repertoire sharing. As stored in TCRdb, this immuneACCESS dataset retains in-frame rearrangements with V and J assigned. A fraction of the clones does not appear; measured against another copy, unresolved V genes explain less than half of the discrepancy, and the remainder lacks a known reason. V and J calls and clone size are given by that table; D and trimming were obtained from the DNA. For this sample the table gives under 150,000 clones, of which around 10% were detected only once. In total, the top ten clones hold 0.7% to 0.85% of the sample.

Results and caveats for the whole study, not just this receptor: Only small numbers of individuals were included in the HLA sub-analyses, which left unresolved whether HLA type had any influence on TCRB rearrangement. Type 1 diabetes patients showed a moderate but significant shortening of TCRB CDR3 length in all four CD4+ subsets. Shorter templates might have been favored by PCR, but patient and control samples were amplified and corrected together, so both groups would have been affected equally by any skew. Fewer insertions and more nucleotide deletions at VDJ recombination sites were observed in patients with type 1 diabetes, implying thymic rearrangement abnormalities. The naive, central memory and regulatory TCRB repertoires appeared to resemble one another more closely among patients than among healthy donors. Because cDNA rather than genomic DNA was sequenced, highly expressing activated cells could have been over-represented, although no difference in activation and CD3 levels was found between groups.

Recombination connected TRBV18 to TRBJ2-2, with TRBD1 perhaps the D gene, on 5 matching bases. This receptor was taken from a man aged 25-45 years with type 1 diabetes. Source material: central memory CD4+ T cells from blood. The DNA reads TGTGCCAGCTCACAGTCCAGGGAGAACACCGGGGAGCTGTTTTTT. Its protein is CASSQSRENTGELFF. The full variable domain, completed from the reference TRBV18 and TRBJ2-2 proteins outside the CDR3, reads NAGVMQNPRHLVRRRGQEARLRCSPMKGHSHVYWYRQLPEEGLKFMVYLQKENIIDESGMPKERFSAEFPKEGPSILRIQQVVRGDSAAYFCASSQSRENTGELFFGEGSRLTVL.